The 28 T cell receptor beta chains given below trace back to one sample, sequenced in a study of human T cells and chemical hapten exposure. TCRdb reprocessed the RACE reads via MiXCR and lists one record per CDR3 protein. This sample has around 99,000 distinct CDR3 sequences; 9.2% occur once, and the top ten carry approximately 2.8%. Time point given: patch test 2, 6 weeks after DPC sensitization. Noted treatment: therapeutic diphenylcyclopropenone sensitization with weekly scalp DPC. Sequenced material: whole blood, taken in connection with sensitization to the hapten diphenylcyclopropenone (DPC). The receptor set was obtained from a woman aged 40-49 years with alopecia areata. Some clones in this sample may be carry-over from other donors' samples.

This clonotype was seen many times. J is TRBJ2-7 and V is TRBV13; weak D call: TRBD2 (5 bases). Germline CDR1 reads PRHDT; CDR2 reads FYEKMQ (reference sequence). This CDR3 has 14 amino acids. Trimming left V 5 bases short and J 7 bases short, with 18 bases between. The CDR3 coding sequence is TGTGCCAGCAGCCCGGACCCAACTCGGGGTGAGCAGTACTTC. Translation gives CASSPDPTRGEQYF.

This clonotype was detected ten times or more. The rearrangement uses TRBV29-1 and TRBJ1-2; D perhaps matches TRBD1 (5 bases). Deletions cut 2 bases from V and 3 bases from J, with 16 bases between. The CDR3 sequence is 15 residues long. Germline V lookup: CDR1 SQVTM, CDR2 ANQGSEA. CDR3 DNA sequence: TGCAGCGTTGAATCCATGGGGACTTGGGACTATGGCTACACCTTC. This sequence encodes CSVESMGTWDYGYTF.

This clonotype was counted only a few times. This rearrangement joins TRBV6-6 to TRBJ1-1, with D maybe TRBD1 (5 bases). Germline V gives CDR1 MNHNY, CDR2 SVGAGI (reference sequence). This CDR3 is 12 amino acids long. V was shortened by 6 bases and J by 4 bases, with 9 bases between the two germline ends. The CDR3 DNA follows: TGTGCCAGCAGCCGCGGGGCCACTGAAGCTTTCTTT. Encoded protein: CASSRGATEAFF.

This clonotype was seen a handful of times. The V and J genes are TRBV7-9 and TRBJ2-3; unclear D gene. The CDR3 has 15 residues. CDR1 is SEHNR and CDR2 is FQNEAQ in the germline V gene (reference sequence). Trimming took off 5 bases at V and 2 bases at J, with 14 bases between the two ends. This CDR3 is CASSRADGHTDTQYF. The CDR3 bases are TGTGCCAGCAGCCGTGCGGACGGCCACACAGATACGCAGTATTTT. Full variable domain (missing parts from reference TRBV7-9 and TRBJ2-3): DTGVSQNPRHKITKRGQNVTFRCDPISEHNRLYWYRQTLGQGPEFLTYFQNEAQLEKSRLLSDRFSAERPKGSFSTLEIQRTEQGDSAMYLCASSRADGHTDTQYFGPGTRLTVL.

This clonotype appeared many times. The chain joins TRBV28 to TRBJ2-2, with D perhaps matching TRBD1 (6 bases). The CDR3 is 20 residues long. CDR1 MDHEN and CDR2 SYDVKM come from the germline V gene. V was shortened by 0 bases and J by 0 bases, with 20 bases between the two germline ends. CDR3 in amino acids: CASSLWGSYRDQPNTGELFF. The CDR3 nucleotides are TGTGCCAGCAGTTTATGGGGCTCTTACAGGGATCAACCGAACACCGGGGAGCTGTTTTTT. Full variable domain (rest looked up from reference TRBV28 and TRBJ2-2): DVKVTQSSRYLVKRTGEKVFLECVQDMDHENMFWYRQDPGLGLRLIYFSYDVKMKEKGDIPEGYSVSREKKERFSLILESASTNQTSMYLCASSLWGSYRDQPNTGELFFGEGSRLTVL.

This clonotype appeared many times. The chain joins TRBV3-1 to TRBJ2-7; 8 bases fit TRBD1. The V gene's germline CDR1 is LGHDT and CDR2 YNNKEL (reference sequence). CDR3 length: 14 amino acids. The V gene end was trimmed by 1 base and the J gene end by 6 bases; junction bases not matched to a gene: 5. Written as DNA, the CDR3 is TGTGCCAGCAGCCAAGCGGACAGGGCCGGCGAGCAGTACTTC. Translating it yields CASSQADRAGEQYF.

A few counts support this clonotype. The chain recombines TRBV7-2 with TRBJ2-7; tentative D call: TRBD1 (6 bases). CDR3 size: 16 residues. Trimming left V 3 bases short and J 6 bases short, with 21 bases between. Germline CDR1 is SGHTA and CDR2 is FQGNSA. CDR3 nucleotide sequence: TGTGCCAGCAGCTTCGGGGTTACAGGGTCGAGGGGCGAGCAGTACTTC. Translating it yields CASSFGVTGSRGEQYF. Supplemented by reference TRBV7-2 and TRBJ2-7, the full variable domain reads GAGVSQSPSNKVTEKGKDVELRCDPISGHTALYWYRQSLGQGLEFLIYFQGNSAPDKSGLPSDRFSAERTGGSVSTLTIQRTQQEDSAVYLCASSFGVTGSRGEQYFGPGTRLTVT.

This clonotype was detected a few times. CDR3 nucleotides: TGCAGTGCTAAGGGGGGGGCTTACGAGCAGTACTTC. It codes for CSAKGGAYEQYF. The J gene is TRBJ2-7, the V gene TRBV20-1; D is perhaps TRBD2 (7 bases). CDR1 and CDR2 (germline): DFQATT, SNEGSKA (reference sequence). The CDR3 is made up of 12 amino acids. Trimming shortened V by 4 bases and J by 4 bases, and 11 bases separated the two germline ends.

This clonotype was picked up many times. The genes are TRBV12-3 or TRBV12-4 and TRBJ1-1; no definite D call. CDR3 length equals 14 residues. Trimming took 1 base from V and 0 from J, leaving 6 bases between them. The CDR3 here is CASSLDRLNTEAFF. The CDR3 bases are TGTGCCAGCAGTTTAGACAGACTGAACACTGAAGCTTTCTTT.

This clonotype was found a few times. The rearrangement links TRBV7-9 to TRBJ1-4; D remains unclear. The CDR3 totals 14 residues. With 7 bases removed from V and 10 bases from J, the gap between germline ends came to 19 bases. Per germline, CDR1 SEHNR and CDR2 FQNEAQ (reference sequence). CDR3 sequence: CASILTEPRGKLFF. The CDR3, as DNA: TGTGCCAGCATCCTGACTGAACCCCGCGGAAAACTGTTTTTT.

This clonotype came up a few times. This chain uses TRBV5-6 with TRBJ2-3; D is undetermined. The CDR3 totals 15 residues. CDR1 is SGHDT and CDR2 is YYEEEE in the germline V gene. V was shortened by 4 bases and J by 3 bases, with 15 bases between the two germline ends. CDR3 DNA: TGTGCCAGCAGCGTCCCGGGCTTCGAAACAGATACGCAGTATTTT. It is translated as CASSVPGFETDTQYF.

The genes are TRBV28 and TRBJ1-6; D is unresolved. The germline V and J ends were trimmed by 4 bases and 9 bases, with 13 bases remaining between them. Germline V CDR1 and CDR2: MDHEN, SYDVKM. CDR3 size: 14 residues. CDR3 sequence reads: CASSSPGRSSPLHF. The CDR3 DNA follows: TGTGCCAGCAGTTCCCCCGGGCGGAGTTCACCCCTCCACTTT.

This clonotype was seen more than once but under ten times. The chain joins TRBV6-2 or TRBV6-3 to TRBJ2-2, with D perhaps TRBD2 (6 bases). This CDR3 has 14 residues. Trimming took off 6 bases at V and 1 base at J, with 9 bases between the two ends. In germline, CDR1 is MNHEY, CDR2 SVGEGT. CDR3 DNA sequence: TGTGCCAGCAGGGGGACTTGGAACACCGGGGAGCTGTTTTTT. As protein: CASRGTWNTGELFF.

This clonotype was observed a handful of times. The chain joins TRBV10-2 to TRBJ2-5, with D hard to call. The CDR3 is 11 residues long. V lost 8 bases and J lost 0, with 4 bases in between. Germline V CDR1 and CDR2: WSHSY, SAAADI. In nucleotides, the CDR3 is TGCGCCAGCCGGTACCAAGAGACCCAGTACTTC. Translating gives CASRYQETQYF.

This clonotype was seen a handful of times. The chain combines TRBV4-3 with TRBJ2-2; D may be TRBD1 or TRBD2 (6 bases each). V lost 1 base and J lost 3, with 15 bases in between. The CDR3 spans 17 residues. Per germline, CDR1 LGHNA and CDR2 YSLEER. The CDR3 here is CASSQGSLGGYTGELFF. The CDR3 region has the DNA TGCGCCAGCAGCCAAGGGTCTTTGGGGGGCTACACCGGGGAGCTGTTTTTT.

J is TRBJ2-4 and V is TRBV5-1; D not resolved. CDR3 length: 16 amino acids. V was trimmed by 0 bases and J by 3 bases, leaving 13 bases between them. CDR1 and CDR2 from the germline V gene are SGHRS and YFSETQ. The CDR3 here is CASSLEVYSVKNIQYF. CDR3 in DNA: TGCGCCAGCAGCTTGGAGGTTTACAGTGTCAAAAACATTCAGTACTTC. Based on the CDR3 plus reference TRBV5-1 and TRBJ2-4, the full variable domain is KAGVTQTPRYLIKTRGQQVTLSCSPISGHRSVSWYQQTPGQGLQFLFEYFSETQRNKGNFPGRFSGRQFSNSRSEMNVSTLELGDSALYLCASSLEVYSVKNIQYFGAGTRLSVL.

The chain couples TRBV20-1 to TRBJ1-1; D call uncertain. The germline V and J ends were trimmed by 2 bases and 1 base, with 14 bases remaining between them. This CDR3 contains 15 residues. Germline values: CDR1 DFQATT, CDR2 SNEGSKA (reference sequence). The CDR3 loop reads CSARLTANGNTEAFF. The CDR3 DNA reads TGCAGTGCTAGACTAACGGCTAATGGGAACACTGAAGCTTTCTTT.

The sample holds many counts of this clonotype. This chain connects TRBV11-2 to TRBJ2-2, with D hard to call. Germline CDR1 SGHAT, CDR2 FQNNGV. The CDR3 runs to 13 residues. Trimming removed 8 bases at V and 0 bases at J, with 7 bases between. The CDR3 nucleotides are TGTGCCAGCGGCGACACGAACACCGGGGAGCTGTTTTTT. This encodes CASGDTNTGELFF.

This clonotype was observed many times. V is TRBV3-2 and J is TRBJ2-5; the table's D call, TRBD2, has no DNA check behind it. TRBV3-2 is termed a pseudogene. There are 16 residues in the CDR3. This chain's CDR3 is CASILKLPGLRETQYF. CDR3 nucleotide sequence: TGTGCCAGCATCCTGAAACTCCCGGGACTTCGGGAGACCCAGTACTTC.

The chain recombines TRBV11-2 with TRBJ1-4; D not certain. V shed 3 bases and J shed 4 bases, with 9 bases lying between them. The CDR3 runs 14 residues. Germline V gives CDR1 SGHAT, CDR2 FQNNGV. CDR3 bases: TGTGCCAGCAGCTTTTTAACAGTTAATGAAAAACTGTTTTTT. As protein: CASSFLTVNEKLFF.

This clonotype was counted between two and nine times. This chain links TRBV9 with TRBJ2-3, with D possibly TRBD1 on 5 matching bases. Germline CDR1 SGDLS, CDR2 YYNGEE. Deletions cut 4 bases from V and 6 bases from J, with 9 bases between. The CDR3 is made up of 12 amino acids. In nucleotides, the CDR3 is TGTGCCAGCAGCCAACAGGAGGATACGCAGTATTTT. This codes for CASSQQEDTQYF.

The chain is built from TRBV15 and TRBJ2-1; 16 nucleotides match TRBD2. Germline V CDR1 and CDR2: LNHNV, YYDKDF (reference sequence). V was pared by 1 base and J by 9 bases, with 12 bases of the junction left unmatched. The CDR3 loop spans 19 amino acids. DNA of the CDR3: TGTGCCACCAGCAGAGCCAACCAGGGACTAGCGGGGGGGCCTACTGAGCAGTTCTTC. Translated: CATSRANQGLAGGPTEQFF.

This clonotype was recorded many times. The chain couples TRBV7-2 to TRBJ2-7; D is uncertain. Germline CDR1 reads SGHTA; CDR2 reads FQGNSA. The CDR3 sequence is 14 residues long. V was pared by 3 bases and J by 7 bases, with 16 bases between. The CDR3 region has the DNA TGTGCCAGCAGCTTCACCGGAACCCAGTGGGAGCAGTACTTC. It codes for CASSFTGTQWEQYF. Looking up the rest from reference TRBV7-2 and TRBJ2-7 gives the full variable domain: GAGVSQSPSNKVTEKGKDVELRCDPISGHTALYWYRQSLGQGLEFLIYFQGNSAPDKSGLPSDRFSAERTGGSVSTLTIQRTQQEDSAVYLCASSFTGTQWEQYFGPGTRLTVT.

The rearrangement links TRBV5-1 to TRBJ1-5; D not resolved. This CDR3 has 16 amino acids. V was clipped by 0 bases and J by 0 bases, with 10 bases between them. The germline CDR1 and CDR2 sequences are SGHRS and YFSETQ. The CDR3 reads CASSLDGRNSNQPQHF. CDR3 nucleotides: TGCGCCAGCAGCTTGGACGGCAGAAATAGCAATCAGCCCCAGCATTTT.

This clonotype was seen repeatedly, ten times or more. V and J are TRBV29-1 and TRBJ2-6, with D unresolved. Germline lookup yields CDR1 SQVTM and CDR2 ANQGSEA. The V end lost 6 bases, the J end lost 0 bases, and 12 bases lay between the germline ends. The length of the CDR3 is 15 residues. The DNA of the CDR3 is TGCAGCGTCCCGCATATCAGCTCTGGGGCCAACGTCCTGACTTTC. This translates into CSVPHISSGANVLTF.

There are a few counts of this clonotype. The rearrangement joins TRBV3-1 to TRBJ1-1; the D is unclear. From germline, CDR1 is LGHDT and CDR2 YNNKEL (reference sequence). The germline V and J ends were trimmed by 8 bases and 5 bases, with 9 bases remaining between them. The CDR3 loop spans 11 amino acids. CDR3 nucleotides: TGTGCCAGCTCAGAGGGTACTGAAGCTTTCTTT. Protein: CASSEGTEAFF.

This clonotype was recorded a few times. The chain joins TRBV9 to TRBJ2-3; 7 nucleotides agree with TRBD1. The germline V gene encodes CDR1 SGDLS and CDR2 YYNGEE. Trimming took 0 bases from V and 4 from J; bases not matched to a gene: 2. CDR3 length: 14 residues. The CDR3 loop is CASSVEGGPDTQYF. CDR3 in DNA: TGTGCCAGCAGCGTAGAAGGGGGCCCAGATACGCAGTATTTT.

This clonotype was seen a handful of times. The chain joins TRBV7-9 to TRBJ1-1; 8 bases are a match to TRBD1. The CDR3 runs to 15 residues. Germline V gene data show CDR1 as SEHNR and CDR2 as FQNEAQ (reference sequence). The junction had 10 bases not matched to a gene; V was cut back by 4 bases and J by 6 bases. In nucleotides, the CDR3 is TGTGCCAGCAGCTCCTACGACGGACAGGGCGCTGAAGCTTTCTTT. This sequence encodes CASSSYDGQGAEAFF.